Detailed here is one T cell receptor beta chain. Antigen: not known. The data were produced by immunoSEQ multiplex PCR, yet TCRdb's version contains in-frame clones alone and is incomplete. The sample includes 89,000 or so clones, around 88% of them seen just once. This sample was included in a study of lymphopenia after photon versus proton radiotherapy. The CDR3 sequence is 14 residues long. Trimming cost V 0 bases and J 3 bases, with 10 bases left between them. The germline V gene encodes CDR1 SGHNT and CDR2 YYREEE (reference sequence). Notes on the study in general: Photon-treated patients lost naive T cells and TCR diversity; proton-treated stayed stable. Oligoclonal CD8+ Temra expansion after nadir drove photon patients' diversity drop. Authors raise, but do not show, better survival with proton therapy. A bigger post-nadir fall in TCR diversity correlated inversely with survival time in deceased patients.

This material consisted of peripheral blood, taken from a patient treated with proton-based radiotherapy. The chain recombines TRBV5-4 with TRBJ2-7; a weak D match, TRBD1 (6 bases). This receptor was obtained from a man in his sixties with pancreatic cancer. The CDR3 DNA follows: TGTGCCAGCAGCTTGGAGGGGGATATCTACGAGCAGTACTTC. Protein product: CASSLEGDIYEQYF.